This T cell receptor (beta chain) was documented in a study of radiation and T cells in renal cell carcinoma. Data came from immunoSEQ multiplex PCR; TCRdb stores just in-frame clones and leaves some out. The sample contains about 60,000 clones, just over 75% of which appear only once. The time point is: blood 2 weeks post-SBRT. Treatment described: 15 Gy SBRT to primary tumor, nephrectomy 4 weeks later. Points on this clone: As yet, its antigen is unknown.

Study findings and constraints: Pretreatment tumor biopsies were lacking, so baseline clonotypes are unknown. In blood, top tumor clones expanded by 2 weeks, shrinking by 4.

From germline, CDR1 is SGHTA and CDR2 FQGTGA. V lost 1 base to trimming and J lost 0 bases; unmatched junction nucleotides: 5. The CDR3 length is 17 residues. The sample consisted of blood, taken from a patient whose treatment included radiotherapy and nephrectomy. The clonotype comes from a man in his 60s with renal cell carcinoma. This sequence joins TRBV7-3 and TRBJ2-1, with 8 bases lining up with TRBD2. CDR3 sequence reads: CASSLNPGGSSYNEQFF. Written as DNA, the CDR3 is TGTGCCAGCAGCTTAAACCCGGGGGGGAGCTCCTACAATGAGCAGTTCTTC.